This TCR beta chain is from a study of cytomegalovirus exposure and HLA in healthy donors (dated by TCRdb to 2016 to 2017). Background on the whole study: An earlier analysis of approximately 550 of the donors reported 250 to 300 Gb of sequence data and 100 million to 130 million unique TCR beta sequences from 190 million or so T cells. The later analysis used no new phenotypic data to find candidate immune exposures, relying instead on TCR beta sequences and their occurrence across donors. An earlier analysis of 587 of the donors applied high-throughput TCR beta sequencing to assess whether each TCR beta V gene segment acted as functional or pseudogenic. Roughly five DR-DQ haplotypes were handled as single units for association and clustering, since linkage in the cohort was strong. On average, 235,054 unique TCR beta nucleotide sequences were sequenced per donor among 398 genotyped donors of the cohort, with around 19% of those sequences being non-productive. The genetic ancestry cluster associated with self-reported Caucasian donors included 80% to 90% of the roughly 400 genotyped donors. HLA typing included class I and class II loci at four-digit resolution. About 280 gigabases of sequencing data and roughly 81 million unique TCR sequences made up an early release that covered approximately 700 HLA-typed donors. The study combined high-throughput TCR immunosequencing, statistical association of individual TCRs with disease status, and machine learning to predict cytomegalovirus infection status. A later genetic analysis took genome-wide SNP genotypes for about 55% of the 666 donors and used that subset as a discovery cohort. In a later analysis, previously published TCR beta repertoires from 600 to 850 donors were re-analyzed and high-resolution HLA genotyping was added so that TCR occurrence patterns could be studied. Every repertoire in the discovery cohort had been generated on one and the same sequencing platform. The study used immunosequencing to profile the T cell repertoires of 670 or so subjects and linked those repertoires to cytomegalovirus serostatus. Along with the approximately 620-subject first cohort, a separate validation cohort of roughly 110 different subjects was used. The study aimed to test whether cataloging public T cell receptors could reveal signatures of past pathogen exposure. Donor age, sex, ethnicity and CMV serostatus were collected together with the repertoire data. The number of donors typed differed by locus, with roughly 620-630 for A, B, C, DRB1 and DQB1, approximately 500 for DQA1, 600 to 610 for DPA1, and over 400 for DPB1. General conclusions and limits of the study: A later analysis found that most CMV-associated TCR beta chains appeared HLA-restricted, with HLA associations seemingly driven largely by CMV exposure. A later analysis found that TCR association rates varied across HLA loci, with DRB1 alleles showing the most associated TCRs and HLA-C alleles the fewest. A later analysis reported that several top co-occurrence clusters appeared linked to parvovirus B19, influenza, CMV and Epstein-Barr virus. A cluster of highly shared sequence variants was judged likely to represent a technical artifact of the sequencing pipeline. In vitro tests confirmed that a few of the cytomegalovirus-associated TCR beta chains recognize cytomegalovirus antigens. A later genetic analysis reported fewer N-insertions in productive TCRs among donors in an Asian-associated ancestry cluster than the approximately 670-donor mean. In a later analysis, HLA-associated TCR beta chains showed more clonal expansion and lower generation probabilities than non-associated chains that were equally common. Correlated functional status among segregating V segments might be attributable to linkage disequilibrium, but an unknown experimental factor could not be ruled out. HLA typing was unavailable for some donors at each locus, so association tests used only the typed subset. A later analysis associated 15,000 to 20,000 TCR beta sequences with specific HLA alleles at a false discovery rate of 0.05. The presence/absence analyses assumed that sequencing depth was roughly uniform across donors, and that assumption may not be true. V-gene and J-gene trimming of TCR beta chains was associated with a missense DCLRE1C variant in a later genetic analysis, and the association was replicated in an independent cohort. The cohort was sequenced for TCR beta chains only, and without alpha or paired-chain data the features that could be detected were limited. In an earlier analysis of approximately 590 of the donors, most TCR beta V segments were observed in productive rearrangements about 87% or about 30% of the time, broadly matching IMGT annotations. In the study, roughly 160 TCR beta chains were listed as associated with cytomegalovirus. Strong co-occurrence of HLA alleles, especially DR and DQ, made assigning TCR associations to individual alleles difficult. Immune exposure information for the cohort was limited to CMV serostatus. Because the 87-base-pair reads could not distinguish some IMGT-functional V segments, including TRBV6-2 and TRBV6-3, those segments were excluded. The authors suggested that the approach could potentially be generalized to other disease states and immunological phenotypes. Because counts were too low, around 18 rarely observed V segments, including chromosome 9 orphons, were left out of the earlier analysis of approximately 580 of the donors. Most TCR sequences were observed very rarely across donors, whereas some public TCRs were present in many individuals. The classifier was reported to diagnose cytomegalovirus status with high specificity and sensitivity in both the original cohort and the validation cohort. A further reported finding was that TCR beta sequences accurately predicted the HLA-A and HLA-B alleles for most subjects in the first cohort.

Library prep was done by the immunoSEQ multiplex PCR assay. For the multiplex PCR, a mixture combining 60 forward primers for TCR Vbeta segments and 13 reverse primers for TCR Jbeta segments was used. A multiplex PCR assay on genomic DNA amplified the CDR3 region of rearranged TCR beta genes. The amplified TCR beta libraries were sequenced on the Illumina HiSeq System as 87-base-pair reads. The paper's data handling went like this. In a later analysis, 70 million to 95 million unique TCR beta chains were counted across the 666 repertoires, and roughly 10 million of these chains were shared by at least two donors. Raw reads were error-corrected and collapsed into unique sequences with a nearest-neighbor algorithm that merged closely related sequences to remove PCR and sequencing errors. CDR3 sequences were aligned to IMGT reference sequences to assign V, D and J gene segments. Each retained sequence needed at least a six-nucleotide match to both a V gene segment and a J gene segment. Rearrangements were classified as productive when the CDR3 lacked stop codons and remained in frame with V and J, and all other rearrangements were classified as non-productive. CDR3 was defined by IMGT convention, running from the second conserved V-encoded cysteine to the conserved J-encoded phenylalanine. The earlier analysis of about 590 of the donors excluded sequences that lacked an unambiguous match to a single V gene segment. In an earlier analysis of approximately 550 of the donors, V segments were called functional above 56.7% productive rearrangements and were called segregating when the between-donor standard deviation exceeded 5%. A statistical classification framework was built for diagnosing cytomegalovirus status from the catalog of TCR beta chain sequences. V and J gene assignment, in a later analysis, came from comparing TCR nucleotide sequences with IMGT/GENE-DB human TR gene sequences. The TCRdist pipeline was used in a later analysis to assign CDR3 sequences and most-parsimonious VDJ recombination scenarios. In a later analysis, each TCR beta chain was defined by its CDR3 amino acid sequence together with its V-gene family, and reads lacking a unique V-gene family were excluded. As a way to deal with suspected cross-contamination and a sequencing artifact, a later analysis dropped approximately 590 nucleotide sequences that were highly shared and had low generation probability. In a later analysis, a clonal expansion index for each public chain was calculated from normalized within-repertoire ranks of inferred template counts. A later analysis computed generation probabilities with a VDJ recombination model fitted to out-of-frame rearrangements, and checked the results against IGoR. Hypergeometric tests were used in a later analysis to score TCR-TCR, TCR-HLA and TCR-CMV co-occurrence, with a repertoire-size bias correction applied to the TCR pairs. In a later analysis, false discovery rates were estimated by permuting HLA or CMV assignments 20 times. In a later analysis, co-occurring TCRs were grouped using DBSCAN, and TCRdist sequence similarity was added for clustering within HLA-allele-positive subsets. Co-occurrence clustering excluded repertoires with fewer than 30,000 or more than 120,000 public chains, plus five with anomalous nucleotide sharing. Drawn from immuneACCESS, this table holds only the in-frame rearrangements with V and J called that TCRdb kept. Clones are partly lost; checked studies trace under half to an unresolved V gene and leave the rest unexplained. Clonal size and the V and J genes are those of that table, whereas D and trimming came from the DNA. The sample has 95,000 to 150,000 clones on record, 75% to 90% of them singletons. The ten largest clones add up to more than 1.5% of the sample.

Comment on this clone: Its recognized antigen is unknown. One base away there is no much larger clone; base qualities are not given.

V and J lose 0 bases and 10 bases, and a span of 8 bases separates them. The CDR3 sequence holds 13 residues, the cysteine and phenylalanine included. Of all the DNA, just the CDR3 is kept, 39 bases in frame from base 1. From the germline V gene, CDR1 is SGHRS and CDR2 is YFSETQ. The cohort was made up of approximately 670 healthy bone marrow donors. At the time of sampling, every cohort member was nominally healthy, though immune exposures that went unrecorded were likely present. The donor tested CMV seronegative, placing the donor among the 352 seronegative members of the cohort. A peripheral blood sample was collected from each donor, and TCR beta sequencing was performed on peripheral blood mononuclear cells. The Qiagen DNeasy Blood Extraction Kit was used to extract genomic DNA from the blood cell samples.

The source of this sequence is a man aged 35 to 55 in good health and CMV-seronegative. This chain joins TRBV5-1 to TRBJ1-6; a tentative D match to TRBD1 spans 5 bases. The specimen sequenced was PBMCs. The CDR3 reads CASSLEAGSPLHF. The DNA sequence is given as TGCGCCAGCAGCTTGGAGGCAGGGTCACCCCTCCACTTT. When the CDR3 is completed using the reference TRBV5-1 and TRBJ1-6 genes on either side, the full variable domain is KAGVTQTPRYLIKTRGQQVTLSCSPISGHRSVSWYQQTPGQGLQFLFEYFSETQRNKGNFPGRFSGRQFSNSRSEMNVSTLELGDSALYLCASSLEAGSPLHFGNGTRLTVT.